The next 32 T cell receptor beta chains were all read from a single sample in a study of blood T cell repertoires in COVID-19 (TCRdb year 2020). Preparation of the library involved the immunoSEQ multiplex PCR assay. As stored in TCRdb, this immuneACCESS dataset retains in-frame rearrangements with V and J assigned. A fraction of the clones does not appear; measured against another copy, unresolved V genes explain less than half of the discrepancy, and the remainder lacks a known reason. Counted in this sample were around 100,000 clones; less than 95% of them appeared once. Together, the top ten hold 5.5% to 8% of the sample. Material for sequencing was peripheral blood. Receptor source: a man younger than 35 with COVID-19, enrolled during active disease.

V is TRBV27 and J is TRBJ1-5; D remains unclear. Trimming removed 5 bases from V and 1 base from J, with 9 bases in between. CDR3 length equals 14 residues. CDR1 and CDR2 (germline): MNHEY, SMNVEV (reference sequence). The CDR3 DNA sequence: TGTGCCAGCAGTCCGGGGAGGAGCAATCAGCCCCAGCATTTT. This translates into CASSPGRSNQPQHF.

The DNA for the CDR3 is TGCGCCAGCAGCTTGCCCTCCGCAGATACGCAGTATTTT. The encoded protein is CASSLPSADTQYF. V gene TRBV5-1 combines with J gene TRBJ2-3; D gene ambiguous. Trimming took 1 base from V and 4 from J, leaving 7 bases between them. CDR1 and CDR2 from the germline V gene are SGHRS and YFSETQ. CDR3 length: 13 residues.

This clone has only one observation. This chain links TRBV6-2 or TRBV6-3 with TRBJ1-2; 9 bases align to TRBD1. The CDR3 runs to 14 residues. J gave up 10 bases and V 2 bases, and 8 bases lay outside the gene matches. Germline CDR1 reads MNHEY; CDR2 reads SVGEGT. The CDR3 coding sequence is TGTGCCAGCAGTTACCCCTACAGGGGGCTAGACTACACCTTC. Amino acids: CASSYPYRGLDYTF.

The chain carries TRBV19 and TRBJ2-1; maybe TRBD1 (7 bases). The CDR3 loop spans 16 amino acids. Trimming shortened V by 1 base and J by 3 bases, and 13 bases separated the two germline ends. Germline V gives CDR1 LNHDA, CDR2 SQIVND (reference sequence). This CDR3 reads CASSIGGRGVYNEQFF. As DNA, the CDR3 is TGTGCCAGTAGTATAGGGGGCAGGGGGGTCTACAATGAGCAGTTCTTC.

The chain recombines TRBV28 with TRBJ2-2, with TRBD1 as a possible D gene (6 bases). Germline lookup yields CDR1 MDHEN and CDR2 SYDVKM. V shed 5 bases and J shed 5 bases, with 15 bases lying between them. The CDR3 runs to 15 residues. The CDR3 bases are TGTGCCAGCAGTCCCCCAGGACAGAGGACCGGGGAGCTGTTTTTT. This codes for CASSPPGQRTGELFF.

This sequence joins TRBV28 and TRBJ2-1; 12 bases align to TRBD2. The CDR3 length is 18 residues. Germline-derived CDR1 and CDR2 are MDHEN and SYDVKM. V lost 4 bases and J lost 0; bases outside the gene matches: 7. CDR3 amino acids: CASSCRLAGESSYNEQFF. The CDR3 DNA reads TGTGCCAGCAGTTGTCGACTAGCGGGAGAGAGCTCCTACAATGAGCAGTTCTTC. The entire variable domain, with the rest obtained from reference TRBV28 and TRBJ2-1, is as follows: DVKVTQSSRYLVKRTGEKVFLECVQDMDHENMFWYRQDPGLGLRLIYFSYDVKMKEKGDIPEGYSVSREKKERFSLILESASTNQTSMYLCASSCRLAGESSYNEQFFGPGTRLTVL.

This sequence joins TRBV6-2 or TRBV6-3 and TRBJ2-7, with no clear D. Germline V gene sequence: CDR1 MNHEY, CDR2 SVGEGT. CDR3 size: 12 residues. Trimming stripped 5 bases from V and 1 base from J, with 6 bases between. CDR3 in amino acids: CASSITSYEQYF. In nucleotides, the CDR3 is TGTGCCAGCAGTATCACTTCCTACGAGCAGTACTTC.

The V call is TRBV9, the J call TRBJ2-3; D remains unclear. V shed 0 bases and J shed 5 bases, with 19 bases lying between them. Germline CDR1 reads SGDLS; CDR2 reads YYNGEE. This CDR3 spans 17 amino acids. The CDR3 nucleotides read TGTGCCAGCAGCGTAGGGGCTGGCGAATCCTTCGTAGATACGCAGTATTTT. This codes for CASSVGAGESFVDTQYF.

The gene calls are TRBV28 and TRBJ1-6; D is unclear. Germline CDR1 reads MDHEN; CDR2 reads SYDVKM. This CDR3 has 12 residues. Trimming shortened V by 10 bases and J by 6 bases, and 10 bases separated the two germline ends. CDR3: CAITGINSPLHF. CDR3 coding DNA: TGTGCCATAACCGGGATTAATTCACCCCTCCACTTT.

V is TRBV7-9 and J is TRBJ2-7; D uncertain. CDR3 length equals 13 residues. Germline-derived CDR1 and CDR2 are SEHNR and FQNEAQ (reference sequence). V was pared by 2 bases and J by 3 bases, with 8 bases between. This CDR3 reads CASSLRHLYEQYF. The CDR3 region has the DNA TGTGCCAGCAGCTTAAGACACCTCTACGAGCAGTACTTC.

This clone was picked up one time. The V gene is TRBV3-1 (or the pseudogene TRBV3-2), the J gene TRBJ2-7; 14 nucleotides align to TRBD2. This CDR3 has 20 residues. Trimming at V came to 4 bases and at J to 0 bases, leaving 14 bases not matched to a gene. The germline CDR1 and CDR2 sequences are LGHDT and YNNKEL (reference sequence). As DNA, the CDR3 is TGTGCCAGCAGCCCAATTCTCCCGGGACTAGCGGGAGTACGCTCCTACGAGCAGTACTTC. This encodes CASSPILPGLAGVRSYEQYF.

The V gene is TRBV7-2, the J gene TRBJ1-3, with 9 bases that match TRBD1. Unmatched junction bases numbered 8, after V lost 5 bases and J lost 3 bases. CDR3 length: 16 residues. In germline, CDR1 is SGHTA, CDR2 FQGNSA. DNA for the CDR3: TGTGCCAGCAGCCCCCGGACAGGGGAGGGTGGAAACACCATATATTTT. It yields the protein CASSPRTGEGGNTIYF.

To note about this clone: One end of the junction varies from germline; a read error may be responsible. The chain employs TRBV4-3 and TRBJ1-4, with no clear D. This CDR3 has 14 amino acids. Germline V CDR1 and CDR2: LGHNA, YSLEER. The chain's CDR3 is CASSQGTGNEKLLF. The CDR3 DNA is TGCGCCAGCAGCCAAGGGACGGGGAATGAAAAACTGCTTTTT.

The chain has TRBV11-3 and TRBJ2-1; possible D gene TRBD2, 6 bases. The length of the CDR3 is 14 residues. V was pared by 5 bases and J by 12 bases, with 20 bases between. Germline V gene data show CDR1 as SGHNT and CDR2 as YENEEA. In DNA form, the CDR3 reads TGTGCCAGCAGCCCCGGGACTTCCGACGGGCCGCAGTTCTTC. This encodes CASSPGTSDGPQFF.

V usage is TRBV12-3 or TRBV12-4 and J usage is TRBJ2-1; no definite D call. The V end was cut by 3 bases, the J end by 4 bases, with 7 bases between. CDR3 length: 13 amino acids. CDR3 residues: CASSFRRYNEQFF. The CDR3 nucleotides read TGTGCCAGCAGTTTTCGCCGGTACAATGAGCAGTTCTTC.

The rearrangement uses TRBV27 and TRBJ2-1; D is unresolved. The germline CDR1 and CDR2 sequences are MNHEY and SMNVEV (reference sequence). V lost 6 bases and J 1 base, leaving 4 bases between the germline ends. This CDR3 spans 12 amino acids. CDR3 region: CASSQSYNEQFF. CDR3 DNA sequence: TGTGCCAGCAGCCAGTCCTACAATGAGCAGTTCTTC.

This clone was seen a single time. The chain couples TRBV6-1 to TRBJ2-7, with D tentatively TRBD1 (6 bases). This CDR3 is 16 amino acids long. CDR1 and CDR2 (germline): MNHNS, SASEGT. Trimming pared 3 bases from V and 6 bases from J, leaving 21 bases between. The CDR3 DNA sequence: TGTGCCAGCAGTGATTCTTGGGACACCAAACGGGGCGAGCAGTACTTC. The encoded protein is CASSDSWDTKRGEQYF.

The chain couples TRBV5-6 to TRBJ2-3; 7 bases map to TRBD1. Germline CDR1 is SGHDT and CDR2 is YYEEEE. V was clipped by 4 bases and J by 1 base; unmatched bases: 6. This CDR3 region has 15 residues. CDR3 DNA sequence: TGTGCCAGCAGCCCGAGGACAGGCCGCACAGATACGCAGTATTTT. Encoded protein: CASSPRTGRTDTQYF.

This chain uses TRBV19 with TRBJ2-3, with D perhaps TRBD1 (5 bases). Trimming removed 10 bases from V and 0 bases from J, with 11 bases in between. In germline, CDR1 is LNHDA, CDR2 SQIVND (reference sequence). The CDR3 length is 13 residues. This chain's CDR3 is CATRAGSTDTQYF. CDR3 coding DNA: TGTGCCACAAGGGCAGGGAGCACAGATACGCAGTATTTT.

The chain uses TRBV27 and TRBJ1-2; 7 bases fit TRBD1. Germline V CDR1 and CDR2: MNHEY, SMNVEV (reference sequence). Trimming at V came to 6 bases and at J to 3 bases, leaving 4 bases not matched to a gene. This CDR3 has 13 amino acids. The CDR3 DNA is TGTGCCAGCAGCGGGACAGCCGACTATGGCTACACCTTC. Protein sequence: CASSGTADYGYTF.

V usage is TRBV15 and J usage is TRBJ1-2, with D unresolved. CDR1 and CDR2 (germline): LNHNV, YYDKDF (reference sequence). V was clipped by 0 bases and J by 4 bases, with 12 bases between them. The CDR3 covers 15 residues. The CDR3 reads CATSRDGELGYGYTF. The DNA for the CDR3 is TGTGCCACCAGCAGAGATGGAGAACTCGGCTATGGCTACACCTTC.

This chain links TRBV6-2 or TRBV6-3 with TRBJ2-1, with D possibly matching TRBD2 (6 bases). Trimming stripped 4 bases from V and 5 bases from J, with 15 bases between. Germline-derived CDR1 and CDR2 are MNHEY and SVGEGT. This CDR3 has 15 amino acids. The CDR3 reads CASSWLPGLDNEQFF. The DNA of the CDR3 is TGTGCCAGCAGTTGGCTACCGGGACTTGACAATGAGCAGTTCTTC.

CDR3 in DNA: TGTGCCAGCAGTTTACGAGAGTCGGGGCCCCAGCATTTT. It translates to CASSLRESGPQHF. The chain employs TRBV6-5 and TRBJ1-5; D remains unclear. The CDR3 has 13 amino acids. Looked up from germline, CDR1 is MNHEY and CDR2 is SVGAGI. V shed 4 bases and J shed 9 bases, with 13 bases lying between them.

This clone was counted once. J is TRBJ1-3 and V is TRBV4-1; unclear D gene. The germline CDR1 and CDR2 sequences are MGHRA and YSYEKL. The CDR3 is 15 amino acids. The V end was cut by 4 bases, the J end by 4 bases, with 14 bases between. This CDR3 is CASSLATGWGNTIYF. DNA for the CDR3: TGCGCCAGCAGCCTAGCGACCGGGTGGGGAAACACCATATATTTT.

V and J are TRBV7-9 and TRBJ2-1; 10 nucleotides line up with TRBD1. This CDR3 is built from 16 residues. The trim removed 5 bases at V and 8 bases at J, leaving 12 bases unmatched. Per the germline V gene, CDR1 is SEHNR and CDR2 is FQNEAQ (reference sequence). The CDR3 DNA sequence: TGTGCCAGCAGCCGGCGTCCCGGGACAGGGGACGATGAGCAGTTCTTC. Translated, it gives CASSRRPGTGDDEQFF.

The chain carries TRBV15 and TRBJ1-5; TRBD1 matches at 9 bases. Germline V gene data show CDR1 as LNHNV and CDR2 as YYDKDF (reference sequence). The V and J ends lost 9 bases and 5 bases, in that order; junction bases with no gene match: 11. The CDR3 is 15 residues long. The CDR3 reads CATSTQGALDQPQHF. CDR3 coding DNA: TGTGCCACGAGTACACAGGGGGCTTTGGATCAGCCCCAGCATTTT. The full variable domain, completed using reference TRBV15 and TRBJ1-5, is DAMVIQNPRYQVTQFGKPVTLSCSQTLNHNVMYWYQQKSSQAPKLLFHYYDKDFNNEADTPDNFQSRRPNTSFCFLDIRSPGLGDTAMYLCATSTQGALDQPQHFGDGTRLSIL.

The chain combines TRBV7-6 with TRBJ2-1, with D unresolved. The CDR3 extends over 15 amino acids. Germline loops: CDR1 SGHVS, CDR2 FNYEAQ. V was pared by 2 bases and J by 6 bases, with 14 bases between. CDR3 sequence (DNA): TGTGCCAGCAGCTTAATCGGTTACCCCTCCAATGAGCAGTTCTTC. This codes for CASSLIGYPSNEQFF.

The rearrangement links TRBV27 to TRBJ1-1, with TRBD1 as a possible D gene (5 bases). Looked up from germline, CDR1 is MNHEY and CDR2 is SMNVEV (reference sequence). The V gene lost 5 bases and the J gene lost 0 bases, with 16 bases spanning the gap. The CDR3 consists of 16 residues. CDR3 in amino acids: CASSPSAGEMNTEAFF. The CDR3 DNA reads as TGTGCCAGCAGTCCCTCGGCGGGGGAGATGAACACTGAAGCTTTCTTT.

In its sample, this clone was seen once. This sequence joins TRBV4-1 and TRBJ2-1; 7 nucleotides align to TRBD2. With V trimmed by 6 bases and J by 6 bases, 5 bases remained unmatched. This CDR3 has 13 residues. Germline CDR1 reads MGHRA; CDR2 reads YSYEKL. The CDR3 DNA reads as TGCGCCAGCAGAGAAACTAGCGCCAATGAGCAGTTCTTC. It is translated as CASRETSANEQFF.

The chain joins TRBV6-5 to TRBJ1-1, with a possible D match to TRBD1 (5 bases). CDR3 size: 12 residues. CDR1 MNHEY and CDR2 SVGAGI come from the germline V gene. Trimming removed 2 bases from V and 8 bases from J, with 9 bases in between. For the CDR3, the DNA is TGTGCCAGCAGTTACAAGGCAGGGGAAGCTTTCTTT. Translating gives CASSYKAGEAFF.

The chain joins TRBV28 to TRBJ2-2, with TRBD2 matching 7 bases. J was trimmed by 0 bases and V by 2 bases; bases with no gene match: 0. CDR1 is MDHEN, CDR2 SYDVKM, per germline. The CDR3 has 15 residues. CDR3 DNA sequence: TGTGCCAGCAGTTTACGGGGGGCGAACACCGGGGAGCTGTTTTTT. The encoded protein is CASSLRGANTGELFF.

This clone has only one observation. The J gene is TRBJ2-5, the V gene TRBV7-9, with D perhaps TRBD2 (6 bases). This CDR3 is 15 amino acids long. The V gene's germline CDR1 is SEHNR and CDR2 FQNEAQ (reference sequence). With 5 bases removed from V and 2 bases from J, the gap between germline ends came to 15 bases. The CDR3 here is CASSLRGNVQETQYF. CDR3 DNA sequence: TGTGCCAGCAGCCTCCGCGGGAATGTTCAAGAGACCCAGTACTTC.